The T cell receptor beta chain under discussion was sequenced for a study of T cells after yellow fever vaccination. Study results and limitations: Subsequent booster samples again held most clones from primary vaccination (96% CD4, roughly 88% CD8). The study found a weaker secondary response that peaked faster, day 5 versus 15.

This clonotype was observed a handful of times. What it binds is unknown. This CDR3 spans 15 amino acids. Per the germline V gene, CDR1 is MNHEY and CDR2 is SVGEGT. Trimming stripped 3 bases from V and 3 bases from J, with 12 bases between. TCRdb independently ran MiXCR on the 5' RACE reads; one entry per CDR3 protein. The data show some 500,000 distinct CDR3 sequences, roughly 13% seen once. The receptor comes from a man in his thirties or forties who received the YFV17D yellow fever vaccine. This rearrangement joins TRBV6-2 or TRBV6-3 to TRBJ2-1; D is unresolved. This specimen was PBMCs, taken on the day of the yellow fever booster vaccination. The CDR3 protein is CASSYEAEYYNEQFF. The CDR3 DNA follows: TGTGCCAGCAGTTATGAGGCGGAGTACTACAATGAGCAGTTCTTC.